This passage covers 2 T cell receptor beta chains from one sample sequenced in a study of T cell changes during pregnancy in multiple sclerosis. Produced via immunoSEQ multiplex PCR; TCRdb's table is partial and in-frame only. The sample carries fewer than 80,000 clones, 80% to 90% recorded once. The material was peripheral blood, obtained in the first trimester of pregnancy. The receptor set was obtained from a female donor in good health, enrolled as a control in a pregnancy study.

V gene TRBV25-1 combines with J gene TRBJ1-3, with 8 positions matching TRBD1. The ends lost 3 bases at V and 0 bases at J; junction bases unmatched: 1. Looked up from germline, CDR1 is MGHDK and CDR2 is SYGVNS. The CDR3 spans 15 residues. The CDR3 region is CASSEGQVSGNTIYF. CDR3 DNA: TGTGCCAGCAGTGAGGGACAGGTCTCTGGAAACACCATATATTTT.

The rearrangement joins TRBV5-1 to TRBJ2-7; weak D call: TRBD2 (5 bases). Germline V gene lookup returns CDR1 SGHRS and CDR2 YFSETQ. The V end lost 0 bases, the J end lost 0 bases, and 10 bases lay between the germline ends. The CDR3 extends over 15 amino acids. CDR3 sequence reads: CASSLGPGSSYEQYF. The CDR3 nucleotides read TGCGCCAGCAGCTTGGGTCCGGGATCCTCCTACGAGCAGTACTTC.